These 27 T cell receptor beta chains share one sample of origin, sequenced in a study of lymphopenia after photon versus proton radiotherapy. Only in-frame clones appear in the TCRdb table, and some are missing; sequencing was by immunoSEQ multiplex PCR. The data contain some 41,000 clones, about 86% of them singletons. This material consisted of peripheral blood, taken from a patient treated with proton-based radiotherapy. These receptors were taken from a woman in her 70s with pancreatic cancer. Some clones in this sample may be carry-over from other donors' samples.

The chain uses TRBV5-5 and TRBJ1-1, with 7 positions matching TRBD1. Germline V gene sequence: CDR1 SGHKS, CDR2 YYEKEE (reference sequence). This CDR3 contains 14 residues. With V trimmed by 3 bases and J by 9 bases, 11 bases remained unmatched. This CDR3 reads CASSSRDREGKAFF. CDR3 in DNA: TGTGCCAGCAGCTCACGGGACAGAGAAGGGAAAGCTTTCTTT.

This chain uses TRBV14 with TRBJ2-7; 11 bases line up with TRBD1. CDR1 and CDR2 from the germline V gene are SGHDN and FVKESK. V lost 3 bases and J lost 3; bases outside the gene matches: 4. This CDR3 has 15 amino acids. The CDR3 spells CASSQPGTGGYEQYF. The CDR3 region has the DNA TGTGCCAGCAGCCAGCCCGGGACAGGGGGCTACGAGCAGTACTTC.

The V call is TRBV7-2, the J call TRBJ1-1; possible D gene TRBD1, 5 bases. This CDR3 has 16 residues. CDR1 is SGHTA, CDR2 FQGNSA, per germline. V was cut by 4 bases and J by 6 bases, with 21 bases left in between. For the CDR3, the DNA is TGTGCCAGCAGCTCACAACCGGGACCCCTCATCGCTGAAGCTTTCTTT. Amino acids: CASSSQPGPLIAEAFF.

This clone is classed as medium-sized. The V and J genes are TRBV27 and TRBJ2-2; TRBD2 matches 10 bases. Trimming took 2 bases from V and 1 from J; bases not matched to a gene: 1. The length of the CDR3 is 16 residues. Germline V CDR1 and CDR2: MNHEY, SMNVEV (reference sequence). The CDR3 coding sequence is TGTGCCAGCAGTTTAATAGCGGGAGGGAACACCGGGGAGCTGTTTTTT. Protein sequence: CASSLIAGGNTGELFF.

V and J are TRBV28 and TRBJ1-3, with D possibly being TRBD1 (5 bases). From germline, CDR1 is MDHEN and CDR2 SYDVKM. This CDR3 is built from 16 residues. Deletions cut 3 bases from V and 3 bases from J, with 15 bases between. The CDR3 DNA reads as TGTGCCAGCAGTTTTCGTGGGGCAGGGAGTGGAAACACCATATATTTT. This translates into CASSFRGAGSGNTIYF.

The chain carries TRBV6-5 and TRBJ2-5; TRBD1 matches 8 bases. V lost 0 bases and J lost 5; bases outside the gene matches: 8. The CDR3 has 16 residues. Germline lookup yields CDR1 MNHEY and CDR2 SVGAGI. CDR3: CASSYSTAGGQETQYF. CDR3 sequence (DNA): TGTGCCAGCAGTTACTCAACAGCAGGGGGCCAGGAGACCCAGTACTTC.

In DNA, the CDR3 is TGTGCCAGCAGCCAATCGCAGGGTGGAGGCTACACCTTC. Protein product: CASSQSQGGGYTF. The J gene is TRBJ1-2, the V gene TRBV4-2; tentatively, D is TRBD1 (5 bases). The germline V gene encodes CDR1 LGHNA and CDR2 YNFKEQ. V lost 2 bases and J 8 bases, leaving 12 bases between the germline ends. The CDR3 loop spans 13 amino acids.

The chain employs TRBV6-5 and TRBJ1-1, with D possibly being TRBD1 (5 bases). From germline, CDR1 is MNHEY and CDR2 SVGAGI. The CDR3 contains 12 residues. V dropped 6 bases and J dropped 0 bases, with 5 bases sitting between them. The CDR3 DNA reads TGTGCCAGCAGGACAGTGAACACTGAAGCTTTCTTT. This codes for CASRTVNTEAFF.

The table lists this clone with a count of one. The chain has TRBV12-5 and TRBJ2-1; D ambiguous. The CDR3 extends over 15 amino acids. Trimming removed 1 base at V and 0 bases at J, with 7 bases between. In germline, CDR1 is LGHNT, CDR2 FRNRAP. CDR3 coding DNA: TGTGCTAGTGGTTTGGGGCTGAGCTCCTACAATGAGCAGTTCTTC. Its protein is CASGLGLSSYNEQFF. The full variable domain, completed using reference TRBV12-5 and TRBJ2-1, is DARVTQTPRHKVTEMGQEVTMRCQPILGHNTVFWYRQTMMQGLELLAYFRNRAPLDDSGMPKDRFSAEMPDATLATLKIQPSEPRDSAVYFCASGLGLSSYNEQFFGPGTRLTVL.

This chain connects TRBV6-6 to TRBJ2-7, with TRBD2 matching 7 bases. The CDR3 sequence is 13 residues long. V trimming: 9 bases; J trimming: 2 bases; junction bases outside the gene matches: 7. The V gene's germline CDR1 is MNHNY and CDR2 SVGAGI (reference sequence). The CDR3 DNA is TGTGCCAGTACTCGAGCGGGGACCTACGAGCAGTACTTC. Protein sequence: CASTRAGTYEQYF.

The chain carries TRBV7-2 and TRBJ2-7, with D possibly called TRBD1 or TRBD2 (6 bases each). V was cut by 4 bases and J by 0 bases, with 10 bases left in between. The CDR3 loop spans 14 amino acids. The germline V gene encodes CDR1 SGHTA and CDR2 FQGNSA. The CDR3 sequence is CASSSGANSYEQYF. CDR3 bases: TGTGCCAGCAGCTCGGGGGCAAACTCCTACGAGCAGTACTTC.

The chain couples TRBV27 to TRBJ2-2; no definite D call. Germline loops: CDR1 MNHEY, CDR2 SMNVEV (reference sequence). V dropped 2 bases and J dropped 8 bases, with 6 bases sitting between them. There are 12 residues in the CDR3. CDR3 protein: CASSLLGGELFF. CDR3 sequence (DNA): TGTGCCAGCAGTTTACTCGGGGGGGAGCTGTTTTTT.

In its sample, this clone was seen a few times. V is TRBV7-8 and J is TRBJ1-2; D is ambiguous. The germline V and J ends were trimmed by 2 bases and 4 bases, with 8 bases remaining between them. Per the germline V gene, CDR1 is SGHVS and CDR2 is FQNEAQ. This CDR3 contains 13 residues. Here the CDR3 DNA reads TGTGCCAGCAGCTTAACTACCAGCTATGGCTACACCTTC. It codes for CASSLTTSYGYTF.

The chain links TRBV30 to TRBJ1-3; 8 nucleotides align to TRBD1. From germline, CDR1 is GTSNPN and CDR2 SVGIG (reference sequence). The CDR3 loop spans 15 amino acids. With V trimmed by 3 bases and J by 3 bases, 7 bases remained unmatched. CDR3 region: CAWSPPDRGGNTIYF. For the CDR3, the DNA is TGTGCCTGGAGCCCCCCCGACAGGGGTGGAAACACCATATATTTT.

This clone was picked up a small number of times. The chain has TRBV28 and TRBJ2-1, with 8 bases matching TRBD1. CDR3 size: 16 residues. Germline V gives CDR1 MDHEN, CDR2 SYDVKM. V dropped 5 bases and J dropped 3; count of bases not matched to a gene: 9. The DNA of the CDR3 is TGTGCCAGCAGTCCCCTCAGAGGACAGGGCTACAATGAGCAGTTCTTC. As protein: CASSPLRGQGYNEQFF.

The chain recombines TRBV7-2 with TRBJ1-5, with TRBD1 as a possible D gene (6 bases). The CDR3 spans 12 residues. CDR1 SGHTA and CDR2 FQGNSA come from the germline V gene. Trimming stripped 1 base from V and 9 bases from J, with 7 bases between. The DNA for the CDR3 is TGTGCCAGCAGCTTAGAAGGGGGGCCCCAGCATTTT. It specifies CASSLEGGPQHF.

This clone came up a few times. An end of the junction differs from the germline gene, which may be a read error. The chain recombines TRBV18 with TRBJ1-1; the match to TRBD1 covers 7 bases. The germline V gene has CDR1 KGHSH and CDR2 LQKENI. The CDR3 has 14 residues. CDR3 coding DNA: TGTGCCAGCTCACCACCGAGCAGGGGGTCTGACGCTTTCTTT. Protein: CASSPPSRGSDAFF.

The V and J genes are TRBV29-1 and TRBJ2-2; D gene ambiguous. The germline V gene encodes CDR1 SQVTM and CDR2 ANQGSEA. Trimming removed 7 bases at V and 3 bases at J, with 12 bases between. The CDR3 runs 13 residues. CDR3 in DNA: TGCAGCGCCCACAGTATGTACACCGGGGAGCTGTTTTTT. Residues: CSAHSMYTGELFF.

V is TRBV18 and J is TRBJ2-2; a weak D match, TRBD2 (6 bases). There are 14 residues in the CDR3. V gave up 5 bases and J gave up 5 bases, with 12 bases separating them. Germline V gives CDR1 KGHSH, CDR2 LQKENI. In DNA form, the CDR3 reads TGTGCCAGCTCAGAACGGGAGAGTACCGGGGAGCTGTTTTTT. Its translation is CASSERESTGELFF.

This clone has a single count. This rearrangement joins TRBV13 to TRBJ2-1; 11 nucleotides match TRBD2. The CDR3 length is 16 residues. With V trimmed by 1 base and J by 9 bases, 8 bases remained unmatched. Germline V gives CDR1 PRHDT, CDR2 FYEKMQ (reference sequence). In nucleotides, the CDR3 is TGTGCCAGCAGCTTAGTCACTAGCGGGAGATTGGGTGAGCAGTTCTTC. Translating gives CASSLVTSGRLGEQFF.

This clone has only a few counts. The CDR3 is CASSEGRGDVETQYF. For the CDR3, the DNA is TGTGCCAGCAGTGAAGGACGGGGAGACGTAGAGACCCAGTACTTC. The gene calls are TRBV6-1 and TRBJ2-5, with D perhaps TRBD2 (5 bases). Germline CDR1 and CDR2: MNHNS and SASEGT. Between the trimmed V and J ends, which lost 1 base and 4 bases, there was a span of 13 bases. The CDR3 is made up of 15 amino acids.

V and J are TRBV6-1 and TRBJ1-1; D is ambiguous. CDR3 length: 13 amino acids. V lost 1 base, J lost 6 bases, and 9 bases lay in between. The germline CDR1 and CDR2 sequences are MNHNS and SASEGT. The CDR3 is CASSEGLYAEAFF. The CDR3 nucleotides read TGTGCCAGCAGTGAAGGACTGTACGCTGAAGCTTTCTTT.

This chain uses TRBV28 with TRBJ2-2; D is undetermined. Trimming took 5 bases from V and 0 from J, leaving 22 bases between them. This CDR3 comprises 19 residues. Germline-derived CDR1 and CDR2 are MDHEN and SYDVKM. The CDR3 nucleotides read TGTGCCAGCAGTCGAAACCTGCGGACGCTTCTCTCGAACACCGGGGAGCTGTTTTTT. Its translation is CASSRNLRTLLSNTGELFF.

The J gene is TRBJ1-1, the V gene TRBV4-2; a possible D gene is TRBD1 (6 bases). CDR1 and CDR2 from the germline V gene are LGHNA and YNFKEQ. Between the trimmed V and J ends, which lost 1 base and 11 bases, there was a span of 14 bases. This CDR3 spans 13 amino acids. The CDR3 bases are TGTGCCAGCAGCCAAGGTGAGGGCAGGGGCGCTTTCTTT. Translated, it gives CASSQGEGRGAFF.

This chain links TRBV11-2 with TRBJ2-7; 12 bases agree with TRBD2. The V segment lost 4 bases and the J segment 6 bases; nucleotides outside the gene matches: 4. The germline V gene encodes CDR1 SGHAT and CDR2 FQNNGV. The CDR3 runs to 14 residues. This CDR3 is CASSSRLAGAEQYF. Here the CDR3 DNA reads TGTGCCAGCAGCTCCCGACTAGCGGGAGCCGAGCAGTACTTC.

The chain carries TRBV10-3 and TRBJ2-7; 9 bases fit TRBD2. This CDR3 has 17 residues. CDR1 is ENHRY, CDR2 SYGVKD, per germline. Trimming took 0 bases from V and 1 from J; bases not matched to a gene: 7. The CDR3 nucleotides are TGTGCCATCAGTGAGTCCTTAGCGGGAGATCGTTCCTACGAGCAGTACTTC. This gives the protein CAISESLAGDRSYEQYF.

The chain is built from TRBV7-9 and TRBJ1-3; D gene uncertain. The CDR3 is 17 amino acids. V was cut by 2 bases and J by 0 bases, with 14 bases left in between. In germline, CDR1 is SEHNR, CDR2 FQNEAQ (reference sequence). CDR3 in DNA: TGTGCCAGCAGCTTAATGGGAGGACCGAACTCTGGAAACACCATATATTTT. Translating gives CASSLMGGPNSGNTIYF.